These 15 T cell receptor beta chains came from one sample sequenced in a study of blood T cell repertoires in COVID-19. Clones were sequenced by immunoSEQ multiplex PCR, and TCRdb holds only the in-frame ones, with some missing. The table has about 180,000 clones, approximately 83% seen once. Sequenced: peripheral blood. These receptors came from a human donor with active or convalescent COVID-19. The donor label of this sample is uncertain.

The chain joins TRBV18 to TRBJ1-1; D is possibly TRBD1 (6 bases). The V end lost 2 bases, the J end lost 2 bases, and 15 bases lay between the germline ends. The CDR3 has 16 amino acids. CDR1 is KGHSH, CDR2 LQKENI, per germline. The CDR3 sequence is CASSPSTRGGNTEAFF. In DNA, the CDR3 is TGTGCCAGCTCACCAAGTACTAGGGGGGGCAACACTGAAGCTTTCTTT.

This clone was seen only a few times. The chain recombines TRBV7-9 with TRBJ1-4; no clear D gene. The length of the CDR3 is 18 residues. The V gene lost 5 bases and the J gene lost 0 bases, with 19 bases spanning the gap. The germline V gene has CDR1 SEHNR and CDR2 FQNEAQ (reference sequence). CDR3 residues: CASSTREFPQATNEKLFF. As DNA, the CDR3 is TGTGCCAGCAGCACCCGGGAGTTCCCGCAGGCAACTAATGAAAAACTGTTTTTT.

This clone has a count of ten or more. The chain carries TRBV28 and TRBJ2-3, with 9 bases lining up with TRBD2. V was clipped by 7 bases and J by 5 bases; unmatched bases: 10. The V gene's germline CDR1 is MDHEN and CDR2 SYDVKM. CDR3 size: 15 residues. The CDR3 is CASILAGGWGDTQYF. The DNA of the CDR3 is TGTGCCAGCATTCTGGCGGGGGGGTGGGGAGATACGCAGTATTTT.

V gene TRBV7-2 combines with J gene TRBJ2-5, with D unresolved. Germline assignment: CDR1 SGHTA and CDR2 FQGNSA. V was pared by 5 bases and J by 6 bases, with 16 bases between. The CDR3 sequence is 14 residues long. DNA for the CDR3: TGTGCCAGCAGCCCACTGGCGGTGTTCAAGACCCAGTACTTC. This sequence encodes CASSPLAVFKTQYF.

The chain employs TRBV7-2 and TRBJ2-7; 7 bases are shared with TRBD1. This CDR3 spans 15 amino acids. Per the germline V gene, CDR1 is SGHTA and CDR2 is FQGNSA. Trimming at V came to 5 bases and at J to 1 base, leaving 8 bases not matched to a gene. The CDR3 loop reads CASSPLNRGSYEQYF. Here the CDR3 DNA reads TGTGCCAGCAGCCCCTTAAACAGGGGATCCTACGAGCAGTACTTC.

This clone was seen a few times. This rearrangement joins TRBV6-4 to TRBJ1-6; D gene ambiguous. Germline V gene lookup returns CDR1 MRHNA and CDR2 SNTAGT. The germline V and J ends were trimmed by 3 bases and 7 bases, with 10 bases remaining between them. CDR3 size: 14 residues. CDR3 coding DNA: TGTGCCAGCAGTGAGCACATAAAAAATTCACCCCTCCACTTT. As protein: CASSEHIKNSPLHF.

This clone was recorded once. V gene TRBV5-1 combines with J gene TRBJ1-6; D not certain. Germline CDR1 is SGHRS and CDR2 is YFSETQ. Trimming stripped 7 bases from V and 8 bases from J, with 19 bases between. This CDR3 is built from 15 residues. CDR3 sequence reads: CASSVKRFGDSPLHF. Here the CDR3 DNA reads TGCGCCAGCTCGGTGAAGCGGTTTGGGGATTCACCCCTCCACTTT.

The genes are TRBV20-1 and TRBJ2-1; TRBD1 is a possible D gene (5 bases). CDR1 DFQATT and CDR2 SNEGSKA come from the germline V gene (reference sequence). The CDR3 covers 12 residues. V lost 3 bases and J lost 5, with 8 bases in between. CDR3 region: CSASQGDNEQFF. DNA for the CDR3: TGCAGTGCTAGTCAGGGTGACAATGAGCAGTTCTTC.

V is TRBV11-1 and J is TRBJ2-2; 11 positions agree with TRBD2. Germline-derived CDR1 and CDR2 are SGHAT and FQDESV (reference sequence). The CDR3 covers 16 residues. After removal of 6 bases from V and 3 bases from J, the junction contained 6 bases not matched to a gene. This CDR3 reads CASRRKLAGDTGELFF. The CDR3 DNA is TGTGCCAGCAGACGAAAACTAGCGGGAGACACCGGGGAGCTGTTTTTT.

This sequence joins TRBV7-9 and TRBJ2-7; D possibly corresponds to TRBD1 (6 bases). This CDR3 has 13 residues. Trimming removed 5 bases from V and 7 bases from J, with 15 bases in between. Germline V gives CDR1 SEHNR, CDR2 FQNEAQ (reference sequence). CDR3 DNA sequence: TGTGCCAGCAGCAGAACAGGGCTCGGAGAGCAGTACTTC. Translation: CASSRTGLGEQYF.

This clone was recorded a few times. The chain has TRBV6-5 and TRBJ2-3; 11 bases match TRBD2. Germline CDR1 MNHEY, CDR2 SVGAGI. The V segment lost 6 bases and the J segment 2 bases; nucleotides outside the gene matches: 4. The length of the CDR3 is 15 residues. The DNA for the CDR3 is TGTGCCAGCAGGCTAGCGGGGGGTATCACAGATACGCAGTATTTT. It is translated as CASRLAGGITDTQYF.

V is TRBV7-9 and J is TRBJ1-2; D not certain. The CDR3 extends over 13 amino acids. The V gene's germline CDR1 is SEHNR and CDR2 FQNEAQ (reference sequence). The CDR3 DNA reads TGTGCGACCAATGGAGGGCTAAACTATGGCTACACCTTC. Amino acid sequence: CATNGGLNYGYTF.

The chain links TRBV15 to TRBJ1-5; the D gene is possibly TRBD1 (6 bases). Trimming removed 5 bases at V and 5 bases at J, with 19 bases between. Germline CDR1 reads LNHNV; CDR2 reads YYDKDF (reference sequence). This CDR3 is built from 16 residues. The DNA of the CDR3 is TGTGCCACCAGCGGACACCATCGCAGGGGCGATCAGCCCCAGCATTTT. Translating gives CATSGHHRRGDQPQHF.

This chain links TRBV7-3 with TRBJ2-1; D possibly corresponds to TRBD1 (5 bases). CDR3 length: 16 amino acids. From germline, CDR1 is SGHTA and CDR2 FQGTGA. Trimming cost V 5 bases and J 5 bases, with 19 bases left between them. The CDR3 loop is CASSIQGWGRDNEQFF. The CDR3 nucleotides are TGTGCCAGCAGCATCCAAGGTTGGGGCCGGGACAATGAGCAGTTCTTC. Supplemented by reference TRBV7-3 and TRBJ2-1, the full variable domain reads GAGVSQTPSNKVTEKGKYVELRCDPISGHTALYWYRQSLGQGPEFLIYFQGTGAADDSGLPNDRFFAVRPEGSVSTLKIQRTERGDSAVYLCASSIQGWGRDNEQFFGPGTRLTVL.

J is TRBJ1-2 and V is TRBV28; weak D call: TRBD1 (5 bases). In germline, CDR1 is MDHEN, CDR2 SYDVKM. The ends were cut back, 8 bases at V and 7 bases at J, with 17 bases in the middle. The CDR3 consists of 13 residues. The CDR3 loop reads CASLSGDPRGYTF. CDR3 coding DNA: TGTGCCAGCCTGTCGGGGGACCCCCGTGGCTACACCTTC.